This TCR beta chain was obtained from a study of cytomegalovirus exposure and HLA in healthy donors. Study-wide results and limits: A later analysis linked a missense variant in DCLRE1C to the trimming of TCR beta V and J genes. The records held CMV serostatus as the only immune exposure information.

The CDR3 contains 13 residues. The V end was cut by 4 bases, the J end by 0 bases, with 7 bases between. Per the germline V gene, CDR1 is SGHVS and CDR2 is FNYEAQ. 13 Jbeta primers and 60 Vbeta primers were used for the PCR. Sequenced by immunoSEQ multiplex PCR; TCRdb stores in-frame clones only, minus some. The repertoire holds some 150,000 clones, with roughly 75% as singletons. Each donor's status was that of a healthy bone marrow donor. This clone was detected once. What it binds is not known. The sample comprised PBMCs. V usage is TRBV7-6 and J usage is TRBJ2-7; the D is unclear. The origin of this receptor is a man aged 35 to 55 in good health and CMV-seropositive. The CDR3 nucleotides are TGTGCCAGCAGCTCTCGCGTCTCCTACGAGCAGTACTTC. This translates into CASSSRVSYEQYF.